This T cell receptor beta chain came from a study of human T cells and chemical hapten exposure. Background on the study: Minor pooled library volume differences mainly drove per-sample TCR yield variation.

Trimming stripped 6 bases from V and 3 bases from J, with 17 bases between. The CDR3 length is 15 residues. Points from the study as a whole: Once DPC sensitization occurred, TCRs above 1 in 1000 frequency showed no change.

A note on this clonotype: Its cognate antigen is unknown.

The total RNA was obtained from whole blood that was not fractionated. It was the library that attached unique molecular identifiers to individual cDNA molecules. TCRdb re-called the 5' RACE reads with MiXCR, one entry per CDR3 protein. The sample has around 80,000 distinct CDR3 sequences, about 16% seen once. The receptor comes from a female donor in good health. The chain recombines TRBV12-3 or TRBV12-4 with TRBJ1-1; tentative D call: TRBD1 (6 bases). The CDR3 loop reads CASSLSGQGHTEAFF. The CDR3 nucleotides read TGTGCCAGCAGCCTAAGTGGGCAGGGGCACACTGAAGCTTTCTTT.